This section outlines one TCR beta chain sequence together with its context. Its cognate antigen is unknown. This sample was taken from a study of shared clonotypes between healthy human individuals. The study's findings and limits: For naive CD4 cells, 5% to 6.5% of clonotypes were shared across a few donors. Measured sharing among donors was expected to vary with sequencing depth. Having only a few donors restricted how much genetic and exposure-history diversity was captured.

CDR1 is MNHEY, CDR2 SMNVEV, per germline (reference sequence). Trimming removed 3 bases at V and 5 bases at J, with 8 bases between. CDR3 size: 13 residues. CD45RO-negative, CCR7-positively selected cells formed the naive CD8 fraction, excluding terminally differentiated effector memory CD45RA+ cells. As handled by the study authors: Sequence data from immunoSEQ were junction-only and lacked quality scores; consequently, filtering differed. Produced via immunoSEQ multiplex PCR; TCRdb's table is partial and in-frame only. The V and J calls and clone size were taken over from that table, and D and trimming were inferred from the DNA. The data show about 610,000 clones, 90% to 97% seen once.

Sequencing used naive CD8+ T cells sorted from blood. V usage is TRBV27 and J usage is TRBJ2-1; D is unclear. The receptor was isolated from a young woman in good health. CDR3 nucleotide sequence: TGTGCCAGCAGTTTGGTGAGCCACAATGAGCAGTTCTTC. Translating gives CASSLVSHNEQFF.